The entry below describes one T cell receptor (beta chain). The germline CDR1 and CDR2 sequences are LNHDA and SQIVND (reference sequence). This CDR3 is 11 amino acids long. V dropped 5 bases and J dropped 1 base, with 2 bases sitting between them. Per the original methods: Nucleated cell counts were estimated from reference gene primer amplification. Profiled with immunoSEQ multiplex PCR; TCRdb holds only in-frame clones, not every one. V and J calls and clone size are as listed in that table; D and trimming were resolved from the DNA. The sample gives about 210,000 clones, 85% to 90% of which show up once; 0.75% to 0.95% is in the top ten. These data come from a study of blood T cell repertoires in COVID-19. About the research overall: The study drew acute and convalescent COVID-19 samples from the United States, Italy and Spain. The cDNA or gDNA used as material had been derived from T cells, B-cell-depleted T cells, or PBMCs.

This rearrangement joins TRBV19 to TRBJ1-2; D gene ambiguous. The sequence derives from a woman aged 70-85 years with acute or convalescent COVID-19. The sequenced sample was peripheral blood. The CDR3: CASSYNYGYTF. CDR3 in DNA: TGTGCCAGTAGTTATAACTATGGCTACACCTTC.